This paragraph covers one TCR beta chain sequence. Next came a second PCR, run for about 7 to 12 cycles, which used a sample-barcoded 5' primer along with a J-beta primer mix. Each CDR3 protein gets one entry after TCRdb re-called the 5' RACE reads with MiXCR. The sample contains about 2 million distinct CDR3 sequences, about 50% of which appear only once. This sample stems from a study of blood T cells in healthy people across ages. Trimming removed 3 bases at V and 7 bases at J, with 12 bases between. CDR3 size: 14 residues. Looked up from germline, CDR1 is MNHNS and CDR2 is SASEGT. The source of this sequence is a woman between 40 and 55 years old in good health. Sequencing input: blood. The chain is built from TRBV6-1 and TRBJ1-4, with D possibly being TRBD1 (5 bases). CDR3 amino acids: CASSDRDRGEKLFF. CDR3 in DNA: TGTGCCAGCAGTGACAGGGATCGGGGTGAAAAACTGTTTTTT.